A selection of T cell receptor beta chains follows, all from one sample in a study of blood T cell repertoires in COVID-19. Measured with immunoSEQ multiplex PCR; TCRdb has only the in-frame clones, and not every one. The data show 200,000 to 300,000 clones, 65% to 90% seen once. Specimen: peripheral blood. These receptors were taken from a man aged 25-45 years with active or convalescent COVID-19. Both conserved end residues are part of each CDR3. A D gene is named only where the DNA matches it firmly. Rows may omit the clone size; those that give it use once, few, many or a size class.

d_call cdr3_length j_call v_call clone_size cdr3_nt cdr3_aa
TRBD2 14 TRBJ2-3 TRBV19 once TGTGCCAGTACCCGGACTAGCGGTGCAGATACGCAGTATTTT CASTRTSGADTQYF
TRBD1 14 TRBJ2-7 TRBV23-1 - TGCGCCAGCAGTCGGACAGGGGACCCTTTAGAGCAGTACTTC CASSRTGDPLEQYF
TRBD1 16 TRBJ2-7 TRBV4-1 - TGCGCCAGCAGCCAAGCTTTTCAGGGGGCCATCTACGAGCAGTACTTC CASSQAFQGAIYEQYF
- 17 TRBJ2-3 TRBV2 - TGTGCCAGCAGTTTACTGACAGGCGGACTTAGCACAGATACGCAGTATTTT CASSLLTGGLSTDTQYF
TRBD1 13 TRBJ1-1 TRBV7-9 - TGTGCCGGTACCGGGACAGAGAACACTGAAGCTTTCTTT CAGTGTENTEAFF
- 17 TRBJ1-5 TRBV4-1 - TGCGCCAGCAGCCAAGCGACGGAGGGCAGTAGCAATCAGCCCCAGCATTTT CASSQATEGSSNQPQHF
TRBD2 18 TRBJ2-2 TRBV7-2 - TGTGCCAGCAGCTCGTTAGCGGGGAAGCTTGCGAACACCGGGGAGCTGTTTTTT CASSSLAGKLANTGELFF
- 13 TRBJ2-7 TRBV29-1 - TGCAGCGTTGAGGGCGACACCTCCTACGAGCAGTACTTC CSVEGDTSYEQYF
- 16 TRBJ1-4 TRBV15 - TGTGCCACCAGCAGAGATCCGTCAGGGATTGTTGAAAAACTGTTTTTT CATSRDPSGIVEKLFF
- 14 TRBJ1-2 TRBV3-1/TRBV3-2 - TGTGCCAGCAGCCAAGTCTCCGGGGTCGGCGGCTACACCTTC CASSQVSGVGGYTF
- 13 TRBJ2-3 TRBV19 once TGTGCCGGTACGGGAGTAAAGGAGGATACGCAGTATTTT CAGTGVKEDTQYF
TRBD1 16 TRBJ1-1 TRBV2 few TGTGCCAGCAGTGAACCGGGACAGCTAATGAACACTGAAGCTTTCTTT CASSEPGQLMNTEAFF
TRBD2 18 TRBJ2-7 TRBV14 once TGTGCCAGCAGCCCCTGGGAGGTAGCGGGGGGGCCGATAAACGAGCAGTACTTC CASSPWEVAGGPINEQYF
TRBD1 14 TRBJ1-1 TRBV29-1 - TGCAGCGTTGCGAGGACAGGGGATGACACTGAAGCTTTCTTT CSVARTGDDTEAFF
- 14 TRBJ2-7 TRBV6-1 - TGTGCCAGCAGTGAGGCTAGGATCAAGGACGAGCAGTACTTC CASSEARIKDEQYF
- 15 TRBJ2-7 TRBV6-5 - TGTGCCAGCAGGATGGGCTTGGCTGTGATCTACGAGCAGTACTTC CASRMGLAVIYEQYF
TRBD2 16 TRBJ2-1 TRBV6-5 once TGTGCCAGCAGTTCCCACCCCGTGGGAGGGACCAATGAGCAGTTCTTC CASSSHPVGGTNEQFF
- 16 TRBJ2-1 TRBV7-2 - TGTGCCAGCAGCCCGGCGCCCCCCGGGGGCTACAATGAGCAGTTCTTC CASSPAPPGGYNEQFF
TRBD1 14 TRBJ1-1 TRBV29-1 - TGCAGCGTTGCGGGACAGGGGGCGAACACTGAAGCTTTCTTT CSVAGQGANTEAFF
TRBD2 16 TRBJ2-3 TRBV11-3 - TGTGCCAGCAGCTTAGTGACTAGCGGGGGGGCATATACGCAGTATTTT CASSLVTSGGAYTQYF
TRBD1 16 TRBJ1-1 TRBV5-4 - TGTGCCAGCAGCTTGAGGGACAGGGGGCGGGGCACTGAAGCTTTCTTT CASSLRDRGRGTEAFF
- 13 TRBJ1-6 TRBV5-1 - TGCGCCAGCAGCTTTCCCGATAATTCACCCCTCCACTTT CASSFPDNSPLHF
- 14 TRBJ2-1 TRBV29-1 - TGCAGCGTTGAAAGAGCGGGCTCCTACAATGAGCAGTTCTTC CSVERAGSYNEQFF
- 15 TRBJ2-1 TRBV6-6 - TGTGCCAGCAGTTACTCTGGGGGGGGGCCGGATGAGCAGTTCTTC CASSYSGGGPDEQFF
- 16 TRBJ1-6 TRBV3-1/TRBV3-2 - TGTGCCAGCAGCGCCCATCCACAGGGAACAGGGTCACCCCTCCACTTT CASSAHPQGTGSPLHF
- 14 TRBJ2-1 TRBV9 - TGTGCCAGCAGCGTAGCTGGTGGGGGCTATGAGCAGTTCTTC CASSVAGGGYEQFF
- 13 TRBJ1-5 TRBV12-3/TRBV12-4 - TGTGCCAGCAGAAGACAGGATGGGCAGCCCCAGCATTTT CASRRQDGQPQHF
TRBD2 14 TRBJ2-7 TRBV4-2 - TGTGCCAGCAGCCATGCCGGGACTAGCAACGAGCAGTACTTC CASSHAGTSNEQYF
- 13 TRBJ1-1 TRBV10-3 - TGTGCCGCCGGACAGCGATTGAACACTGAAGCTTTCTTT CAAGQRLNTEAFF
- 14 TRBJ1-5 TRBV10-2 - TGCGCCAGCAAGCCCGGACTGAACAATCAGCCCCAGCATTTT CASKPGLNNQPQHF
TRBD1 17 TRBJ2-2 TRBV18 - TGTGCCAGCTCACCACGTACCGTGACAGGGTACACCGGGGAGCTGTTTTTT CASSPRTVTGYTGELFF
- 13 TRBJ1-6 TRBV10-2 - TGCGCCAGCACTGAAAATTTAAATTCACCCCTCCACTTT CASTENLNSPLHF
- 15 TRBJ2-3 TRBV9 - TGTGCCAGCTCACGTGGGACTGCAAGCACAGATACGCAGTATTTT CASSRGTASTDTQYF
- 16 TRBJ2-1 TRBV7-2 once TGTGCCAGCAGCCGGGACTTGCCGAGCTCCTACAATGAGCAGTTCTTC CASSRDLPSSYNEQFF
- 15 TRBJ2-5 TRBV5-5 - TGTGCCAGCAGCTTGGCCGGGGGTTTGATGGAGACCCAGTACTTC CASSLAGGLMETQYF
TRBD2 15 TRBJ2-5 TRBV4-3 - TGCGCCAGCAGCGCAGGGACTAGCAGTCAAGAGACCCAGTACTTC CASSAGTSSQETQYF
- 14 TRBJ1-4 TRBV6-5 - TGTGCCAGCAGGGCGACACCAACTAATGAAAAACTGTTTTTT CASRATPTNEKLFF
- 14 TRBJ1-6 TRBV6-6 - TGTGCCAGCAAGACGGGGGGGGAGAGGTCACCCCTCCACTTT CASKTGGERSPLHF
- 13 TRBJ2-3 TRBV6-6 - TGTGCCAGCGAAGGAGGGGGCACAGATACGCAGTATTTT CASEGGGTDTQYF
- 13 TRBJ2-7 TRBV18 - TGTGCCAGCTCACCACGGCAGGAGGCCGAGCAGTACTTC CASSPRQEAEQYF
- 14 TRBJ2-7 TRBV4-1 - TGCGCCAGCAGCCAAGGTGTAGGGGGCTACGAGCAGTACTTC CASSQGVGGYEQYF
- 14 TRBJ2-5 TRBV19 once TGTGCCAGTAGTATAGTAGGAACAGTGAAGACCCAGTACTTC CASSIVGTVKTQYF
TRBD2 15 TRBJ2-4 TRBV5-1 - TGCGCCAGCAGCCCGGACTCCGGGGGGAGGAACATTCAGTACTTC CASSPDSGGRNIQYF
TRBD1 16 TRBJ1-5 TRBV2 - TGTGCCAGCAGTGAGCATACCAGGGGGTTGGGTCAGCCCCAGCATTTT CASSEHTRGLGQPQHF
- 13 TRBJ1-1 TRBV7-9 - TGTGCCAGCAGCTTGTATGAGGGAGTTGAAGCTTTCTTT CASSLYEGVEAFF
- 15 TRBJ2-7 TRBV7-2 - TGTGCCAGCAGCTTAGTTGGGGCCGGCTACTACGAGCAGTACTTC CASSLVGAGYYEQYF
TRBD1 16 TRBJ1-1 TRBV5-5 once TGTGCCAGCAGCTTGAGGCCCCCGACAGGGGTCGCTGAAGCTTTCTTT CASSLRPPTGVAEAFF
- 13 TRBJ2-3 TRBV11-2 few TGTGCCAGCAGCTCTATCAGCACAGATACGCAGTATTTT CASSSISTDTQYF
TRBD2 16 TRBJ2-3 TRBV4-2 - TGTGCCAGCAGCCCTCGACTAGCGGGGGGCTCAGATACGCAGTATTTT CASSPRLAGGSDTQYF